A single sample gave rise to the 12 T cell receptor beta chains below, sequenced in a study of CD8 T cells in Susac syndrome. When the RNA was reverse transcribed, random hexamers were used with an input of roughly 0.45 to 1 ug. TCRdb processed the immunoSEQ multiplex PCR reads anew with MiXCR; each CDR3 protein has one entry. The sample holds around 170,000 distinct CDR3 sequences; 85% to 95% are singletons and the top ten take around 0.15%. The sequenced sample was CD8+ T cells from PBMCs. These TCRs come from a human donor with multiple sclerosis.

The V call is TRBV5-1, the J call TRBJ2-1; D is ambiguous. The CDR3 loop spans 16 amino acids. In germline, CDR1 is SGHRS, CDR2 YFSETQ. V shed 2 bases and J shed 4 bases, with 16 bases lying between them. Here the CDR3 DNA reads TGCGCCAGCAGCTTCCGAACAGAATCCTCATACAATGAGCAGTTCTTC. Amino acids: CASSFRTESSYNEQFF.

The CDR3: CASSQGGVLGYTF. CDR3 in DNA: TGTGCCAGCAGTCAAGGAGGAGTTCTTGGCTACACCTTC. The chain links TRBV6-5 to TRBJ1-2; D gene uncertain. Trimming pared 5 bases from V and 7 bases from J, leaving 14 bases between. The CDR3 sequence is 13 residues long. Germline V CDR1 and CDR2: MNHEY, SVGAGI.

This clonotype was found once. The V gene is TRBV25-1, the J gene TRBJ2-5; D is possibly TRBD2 (6 bases). The V and J ends lost 5 bases and 5 bases respectively, with 15 bases between them. CDR1 MGHDK and CDR2 SYGVNS come from the germline V gene. The CDR3 is made up of 14 amino acids. CDR3 coding DNA: TGTGCCAGCAGTCCTCACAGTGGGGGGGAGACCCAGTACTTC. Translating gives CASSPHSGGETQYF. Variable domain in full (rest from reference TRBV25-1 and TRBJ2-5): EADIYQTPRYLVIGTGKKITLECSQTMGHDKMYWYQQDPGMELHLIHYSYGVNSTEKGDLSSESTVSRIRTEHFPLTLESARPSHTSQYLCASSPHSGGETQYFGPGTRLLVL.

This clonotype was observed a single time. This chain connects TRBV5-1 to TRBJ2-3; no firm D call. V was pared by 0 bases and J by 4 bases, with 15 bases between. This CDR3 spans 16 amino acids. Germline values: CDR1 SGHRS, CDR2 YFSETQ. In DNA, the CDR3 is TGCGCCAGCAGCTTGGCTCAGTTTGGCGTCCCAGATACGCAGTATTTT. It yields the protein CASSLAQFGVPDTQYF.

J is TRBJ2-1 and V is TRBV5-1; D remains unclear. The V gene lost 4 bases and the J gene lost 8 bases, with 19 bases spanning the gap. The CDR3 totals 15 residues. Germline CDR1 reads SGHRS; CDR2 reads YFSETQ. DNA of the CDR3: TGCGCCAGCAGCGTCTTTGGCCCCTCCTCGGATGAGCAGTTCTTC. Its protein product is CASSVFGPSSDEQFF.

Details on this clonotype: In this CDR3 the conserved last residue, phenylalanine or tryptophan, is missing, so a read error is likely. This chain uses TRBV2 with TRBJ2-1, with D perhaps matching TRBD1 or TRBD2 (5 bases each). Germline CDR1 is SNHLY and CDR2 is FYNNEI. The CDR3 loop spans 12 amino acids. The CDR3 region is CSSWDQGLEQFH. The CDR3 DNA sequence: TGTTCCTCGTGGGACCAAGGCCTTGAGCAGTTCCAC.

This chain connects TRBV29-1 to TRBJ2-7; unclear D gene. Looked up from germline, CDR1 is SQVTM and CDR2 is ANQGSEA. This CDR3 has 12 amino acids. V lost 0 bases and J 7 bases, leaving 10 bases between the germline ends. CDR3 in DNA: TGCAGCGTTGAAGATTCAACTCGGGAGCAGTACTTC. It is translated as CSVEDSTREQYF.

This clonotype was detected once. The chain employs TRBV29-1 and TRBJ1-2; D is ambiguous. CDR1 SQVTM and CDR2 ANQGSEA come from the germline V gene. This CDR3 contains 12 residues. Trimming pared 6 bases from V and 0 bases from J, leaving 8 bases between. DNA for the CDR3: TGCAGCGTAGCTGGCACTAACTATGGCTACACCTTC. The encoded protein is CSVAGTNYGYTF.

This sequence joins TRBV29-1 and TRBJ2-3; weak D call: TRBD2 (5 bases). There are 14 residues in the CDR3. From germline, CDR1 is SQVTM and CDR2 ANQGSEA. Trimming took 6 bases from V and 1 from J, leaving 14 bases between them. The CDR3 region is CSVSRGAGTDTQYF. In DNA, the CDR3 is TGCAGCGTGAGCCGCGGAGCGGGCACAGATACGCAGTATTTT.

The genes are TRBV3-1 and TRBJ1-1, with TRBD1 matching over 7 bases. The germline gives CDR1 LGHDT, CDR2 YNNKEL (reference sequence). CDR3 length: 16 residues. Germline trimming cut 2 bases from V and 6 bases from J; bases unmatched to any gene: 12. The CDR3 DNA reads TGTGCCAGCAGCCAATTAACCGGGACAGTCGGCCCTGAAGCTTTCTTT. Protein sequence: CASSQLTGTVGPEAFF. The entire variable domain, with the rest obtained from reference TRBV3-1 and TRBJ1-1, is as follows: DTAVSQTPKYLVTQMGNDKSIKCEQNLGHDTMYWYKQDSKKFLKIMFSYNNKELIINETVPNRFSPKSPDKAHLNLHINSLELGDSAVYFCASSQLTGTVGPEAFFGQGTRLTVV.

This sequence joins TRBV4-1 and TRBJ2-7; D is perhaps TRBD1 (5 bases). CDR3 size: 15 residues. V was clipped by 0 bases and J by 1 base, with 10 bases between them. The germline V gene encodes CDR1 MGHRA and CDR2 YSYEKL. CDR3 region: CASSQDRAASYEQYF. Here the CDR3 DNA reads TGCGCCAGCAGCCAAGACAGGGCAGCGTCCTACGAGCAGTACTTC.

This chain connects TRBV5-4 to TRBJ1-2; the match to TRBD1 covers 10 bases. Per the germline V gene, CDR1 is SGHNT and CDR2 is YYREEE (reference sequence). The junction had 8 bases not matched to a gene; V was cut back by 3 bases and J by 3 bases. The CDR3 has 16 residues. The CDR3 sequence: CASSSLPTGGYYGYTF. CDR3 coding DNA: TGTGCCAGCAGCTCCCTGCCGACAGGGGGCTACTATGGCTACACCTTC.